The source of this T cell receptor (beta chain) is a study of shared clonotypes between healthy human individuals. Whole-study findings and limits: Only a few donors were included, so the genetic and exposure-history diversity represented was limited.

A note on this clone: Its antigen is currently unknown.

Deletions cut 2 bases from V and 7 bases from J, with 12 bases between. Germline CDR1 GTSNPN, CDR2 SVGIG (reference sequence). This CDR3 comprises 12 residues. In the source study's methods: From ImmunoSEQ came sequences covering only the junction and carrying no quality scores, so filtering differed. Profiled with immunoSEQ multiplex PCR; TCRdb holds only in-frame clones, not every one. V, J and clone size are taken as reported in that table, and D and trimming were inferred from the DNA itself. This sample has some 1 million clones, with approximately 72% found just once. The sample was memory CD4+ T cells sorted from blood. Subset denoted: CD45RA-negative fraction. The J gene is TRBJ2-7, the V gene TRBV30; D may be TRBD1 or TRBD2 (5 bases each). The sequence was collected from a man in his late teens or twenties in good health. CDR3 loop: CAWSRGTGEQYF. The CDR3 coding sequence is TGTGCCTGGAGTAGAGGGACGGGGGAGCAGTACTTC.